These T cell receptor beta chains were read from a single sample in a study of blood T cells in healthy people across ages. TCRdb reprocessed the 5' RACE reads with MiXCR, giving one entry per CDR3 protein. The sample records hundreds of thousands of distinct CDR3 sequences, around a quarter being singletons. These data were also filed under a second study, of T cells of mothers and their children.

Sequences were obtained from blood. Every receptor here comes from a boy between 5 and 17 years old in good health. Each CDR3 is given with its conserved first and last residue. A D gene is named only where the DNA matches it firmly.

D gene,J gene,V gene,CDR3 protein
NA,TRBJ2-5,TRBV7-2,CASSSHLFQETQYF
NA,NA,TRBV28,CAREDYQLETQYF
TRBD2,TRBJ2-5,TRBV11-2,CASSLDRGETETQYF
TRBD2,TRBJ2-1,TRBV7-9,CASSFSLAAFYNEQFF
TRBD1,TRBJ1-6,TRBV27,CASMPGGNSPLHF
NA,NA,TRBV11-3,CASSPPGGHNYNEQFF
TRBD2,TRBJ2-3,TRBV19,CASSIGPLAGEITDTQYF
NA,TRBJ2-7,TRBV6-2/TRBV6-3,CASSSATGGYEQYF
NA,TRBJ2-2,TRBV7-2,CASSLVRGSGELFF
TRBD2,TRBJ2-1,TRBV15,CATSRDPERELSYNEQFF
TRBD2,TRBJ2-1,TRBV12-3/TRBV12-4,CASRLLAGGPYNEQFF
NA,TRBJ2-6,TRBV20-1,CSARVADSGANVLTF
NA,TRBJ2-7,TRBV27,CASSTRNRGPYEQYF
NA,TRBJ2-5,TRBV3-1,CASSQDFGETQYF
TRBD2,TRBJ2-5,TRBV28,CASSFASGRLQETQYF
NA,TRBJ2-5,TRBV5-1,CASSDSQGPQETQYF
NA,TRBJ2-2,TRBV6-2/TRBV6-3,CASSAQLGTGELFF
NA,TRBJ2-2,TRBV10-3,CAVGPGGTGELFF
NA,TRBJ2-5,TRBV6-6,CASSYNLGGSTETQYF
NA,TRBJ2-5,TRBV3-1,CASSSTSPEGRETQYF
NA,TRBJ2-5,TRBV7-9,CAITSEGALETQYF
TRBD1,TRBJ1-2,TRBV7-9,CASSTAAGTGVFTF
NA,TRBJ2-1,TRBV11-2,CASSRGPESYNEQFF
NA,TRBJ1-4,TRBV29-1,CSAGANEKLFF
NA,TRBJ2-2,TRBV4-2,CASSQDLGAVANTGELFF
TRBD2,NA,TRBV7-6,CASSLEGTSVTYEQYF
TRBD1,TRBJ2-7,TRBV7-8,CASSPRRTGSSYEQYF
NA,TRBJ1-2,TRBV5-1,CASRRAKGGKDYGYTF
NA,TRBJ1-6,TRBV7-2,CASSLPRGMDSPLHF
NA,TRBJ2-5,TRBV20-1,CSAYREETQYF
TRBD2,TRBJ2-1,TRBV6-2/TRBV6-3,CASSYAGGDYNEQFF
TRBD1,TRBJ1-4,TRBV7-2,CASSSPDRAIEKLFF